The 20 T cell receptor beta chains given below trace back to one sample, sequenced in a study of vaccination effects on CD4 cells after COVID-19. Cells that had been cultured for approximately eleven days were the source of isolated CD4+ T cells. Each participant was administered two doses of either the BNT162b2 or the mRNA-1273 vaccine. These receptors' targets are unknown. The method was immunoSEQ multiplex PCR; TCRdb's version includes in-frame clones alone and lacks a portion of them. The repertoire has fewer than 10,000 clones, around 76% of them found once; the top ten carry about 10%. The input for sequencing was CD4+ T cells from PBMCs cultured without peptide, taken after COVID-19 vaccination. These TCRs come from a human donor who received a COVID-19 vaccine.

The V gene is TRBV19, the J gene TRBJ2-3, with unresolved D. The CDR3 has 12 residues. V lost 4 bases to trimming and J lost 7 bases, with 9 bases between them. CDR1 and CDR2 (germline): LNHDA, SQIVND (reference sequence). The CDR3 protein is CASSSRAYTQYF. The CDR3 bases are TGTGCCAGTAGTAGCCGGGCTTATACGCAGTATTTT.

This clone is a singleton in its sample. The gene calls are TRBV7-8 and TRBJ2-3; D remains ambiguous. Trimming took 1 base from V and 5 from J, leaving 7 bases between them. The length of the CDR3 is 13 residues. The germline V gene encodes CDR1 SGHVS and CDR2 FQNEAQ. The CDR3 region is CASSLDRLDTQYF. The CDR3 DNA reads as TGTGCCAGCAGCTTAGACCGGCTAGATACGCAGTATTTT.

This sequence joins TRBV19 and TRBJ1-2; 8 bases agree with TRBD1. Germline V gene lookup returns CDR1 LNHDA and CDR2 SQIVND (reference sequence). The J segment lost 3 bases and the V segment lost 6 bases, leaving 3 bases of the junction unmatched. The CDR3 loop spans 13 amino acids. The CDR3 DNA sequence: TGTGCCAGTAGAAAGACAGGGGACTATGGCTACACCTTC. It specifies CASRKTGDYGYTF. Together with reference TRBV19 and TRBJ1-2, the CDR3 gives the full variable domain: DGGITQSPKYLFRKEGQNVTLSCEQNLNHDAMYWYRQDPGQGLRLIYYSQIVNDFQKGDIAEGYSVSREKKESFPLTVTSAQKNPTAFYLCASRKTGDYGYTFGSGTRLTVV.

This clone was seen just once. The rearrangement uses TRBV7-2 and TRBJ2-4, with no clear D. Germline CDR1 SGHTA, CDR2 FQGNSA. The CDR3 covers 15 residues. The germline V and J ends were trimmed by 0 bases and 0 bases, with 6 bases remaining between them. The CDR3 region has the DNA TGTGCCAGCAGCTTAGCGAGAGTAGCCAAAAACATTCAGTACTTC. This encodes CASSLARVAKNIQYF.

The gene calls are TRBV28 and TRBJ2-1; D might be TRBD1 or TRBD2, each matching 5 bases. There are 15 residues in the CDR3. The germline gives CDR1 MDHEN, CDR2 SYDVKM. V was cut by 2 bases and J by 1 base, with 9 bases left in between. CDR3 DNA: TGTGCCAGCAGTTTAATGAGGGGTTCCTACAATGAGCAGTTCTTC. Translation: CASSLMRGSYNEQFF.

The CDR3 sequence is CASSHERGSGANVLTF. For the CDR3, the DNA is TGTGCCAGCAGCCACGAAAGGGGCTCTGGGGCCAACGTCCTGACTTTC. V and J are TRBV4-2 and TRBJ2-6; tentative D call: TRBD1 (5 bases). This CDR3 is 16 amino acids long. Germline CDR1 reads LGHNA; CDR2 reads YNFKEQ. The V end was cut by 3 bases, the J end by 0 bases, with 9 bases between.

This chain joins TRBV7-2 and TRBJ2-3; D tentatively fits TRBD1 or TRBD2 (6 bases each). The V end was cut by 5 bases, the J end by 2 bases, with 17 bases between. The germline V gene encodes CDR1 SGHTA and CDR2 FQGNSA. The CDR3 is 16 amino acids. As DNA, the CDR3 is TGTGCCAGCAGCCTAAAGGGGGACTTATTCACAGATACGCAGTATTTT. Translating it yields CASSLKGDLFTDTQYF.

This clone was seen only a few times. CDR3 sequence: CASSLRGLRAEETQYF. The CDR3 DNA sequence: TGCGCCAGCAGCTTGCGGGGTTTGCGGGCAGAAGAGACCCAGTACTTC. The V call is TRBV5-1, the J call TRBJ2-5, with D perhaps matching TRBD2 (5 bases). The length of the CDR3 is 16 residues. CDR1 and CDR2 (germline): SGHRS, YFSETQ. V shed 1 base and J shed 3 bases, with 16 bases lying between them.

This clone appeared a few times. This rearrangement joins TRBV21-1 to TRBJ1-4; the listed D gene, TRBD1, was not tested against the DNA. TRBV21-1 is a listed pseudogene. The CDR3 is 12 residues long. CDR3 loop: CASIHLYEKLFF. CDR3 coding DNA: TGTGCCAGCATACATCTCTATGAAAAACTGTTTTTT.

The J gene is TRBJ2-2, the V gene TRBV27; 8 positions match TRBD1. J gave up 0 bases and V 2 bases, and 5 bases lay outside the gene matches. Germline CDR1 and CDR2: MNHEY and SMNVEV (reference sequence). This CDR3 is 17 amino acids long. CDR3 region: CASSLDVGQANTGELFF. For the CDR3, the DNA is TGTGCCAGCAGTTTAGATGTGGGACAGGCGAACACCGGGGAGCTGTTTTTT.

V usage is TRBV5-5 and J usage is TRBJ2-7; 8 bases are a match to TRBD1. The germline V gene encodes CDR1 SGHKS and CDR2 YYEKEE (reference sequence). This CDR3 region has 13 residues. After removal of 7 bases from V and 5 bases from J, the junction contained 8 bases not matched to a gene. The CDR3 sequence is CASGRQGRDEQYF. DNA for the CDR3: TGTGCCAGCGGACGACAGGGGCGGGACGAGCAGTACTTC.

This clone was seen only a few times. The chain uses TRBV7-6 and TRBJ2-3; TRBD2 agrees at 8 bases. The CDR3 extends over 20 amino acids. The V and J ends lost 1 base and 3 bases, in that order; junction bases with no gene match: 18. CDR1 and CDR2 (germline): SGHVS, FNYEAQ. CDR3 region: CASSLVRSGQPGGPTDTQYF. CDR3 nucleotides: TGTGCCAGCAGCTTAGTTAGGTCAGGACAGCCGGGGGGGCCTACAGATACGCAGTATTTT. The whole variable domain, filled in from reference TRBV7-6 and TRBJ2-3, reads GAGVSQSPRYKVTKRGQDVALRCDPISGHVSLYWYRQALGQGPEFLTYFNYEAQQDKSGLPNDRFSAERPEGSISTLTIQRTEQRDSAMYRCASSLVRSGQPGGPTDTQYFGPGTRLTVL.

This clone was counted once. The chain combines TRBV30 with TRBJ2-1, with TRBD1 matching 9 bases. CDR3 size: 15 residues. In germline, CDR1 is GTSNPN, CDR2 SVGIG (reference sequence). V shed 0 bases and J 5 bases; nucleotides not matched to a gene: 5. The CDR3 DNA is TGTGCCTGGAGTGTACAGGGGGCTTTGGACAATGAGCAGTTCTTC. It is translated as CAWSVQGALDNEQFF.

The sample holds a few counts of this clone. The chain has TRBV7-9 and TRBJ1-5; 7 bases line up with TRBD1. The germline CDR1 and CDR2 sequences are SEHNR and FQNEAQ (reference sequence). This CDR3 region has 13 residues. Trimming took 5 bases from V and 5 from J; bases not matched to a gene: 3. The CDR3 loop is CASSPDRDQPQHF. The CDR3 region has the DNA TGTGCCAGCAGCCCTGACAGGGATCAGCCCCAGCATTTT.

This clone was counted between two and nine times. The genes are TRBV7-2 and TRBJ1-3, with 7 bases identical to TRBD1. This CDR3 comprises 13 residues. Germline V gives CDR1 SGHTA, CDR2 FQGNSA. The ends lost 4 bases at V and 12 bases at J; junction bases unmatched: 9. DNA for the CDR3: TGTGCCAGCAGCTACCGACAGGGACCCTTCATATATTTT. Translating gives CASSYRQGPFIYF.

In its sample, this clone was seen once. The chain is built from TRBV14 and TRBJ1-1; TRBD1 matches at 9 bases. V lost 1 base and J lost 6; bases outside the gene matches: 12. Germline V gene data show CDR1 as SGHDN and CDR2 as FVKESK. The CDR3 covers 17 residues. The CDR3 DNA sequence: TGTGCCAGCAGCCAAGTACGCTGGGACAGGGTTTGGGCTGAAGCTTTCTTT. The encoded protein is CASSQVRWDRVWAEAFF.

This clone appeared a few times. J is TRBJ2-1 and V is TRBV7-2; perhaps TRBD2 as D (5 bases). Per germline, CDR1 SGHTA and CDR2 FQGNSA. Trimming took 1 base from V and 6 from J, leaving 16 bases between them. The CDR3 totals 16 residues. CDR3 sequence (DNA): TGTGCCAGCAGCTTAGTAGGGAGTTTTGAACCCAATGAGCAGTTCTTC. Translation: CASSLVGSFEPNEQFF.

This clone showed up just a few times. The chain couples TRBV11-2 to TRBJ2-1; D is perhaps TRBD1 (6 bases). Germline CDR1 and CDR2: SGHAT and FQNNGV. V lost 5 bases and J 6 bases, leaving 23 bases between the germline ends. CDR3 length equals 17 residues. CDR3 coding DNA: TGTGCCAGCAGCCAAGTCGCCCGCCGGACAGTCCGCAATGAGCAGTTCTTC. Its protein product is CASSQVARRTVRNEQFF.

CDR3: CSVEGGGARGETQYF. The CDR3 DNA is TGCAGCGTTGAAGGAGGAGGGGCGCGGGGGGAGACCCAGTACTTC. The chain has TRBV29-1 and TRBJ2-5; 7 bases map to TRBD2. Germline V gene data show CDR1 as SQVTM and CDR2 as ANQGSEA. Germline trimming cut 1 base from V and 5 bases from J; bases unmatched to any gene: 10. The CDR3 consists of 15 residues.

This clone was seen only a few times. This rearrangement joins TRBV7-9 to TRBJ2-1, with TRBD2 matching 9 bases. This CDR3 has 16 amino acids. V lost 5 bases to trimming and J lost 6 bases; unmatched junction nucleotides: 11. CDR1 is SEHNR and CDR2 is FQNEAQ in the germline V gene (reference sequence). The CDR3 coding sequence is TGTGCCAGCAGCCCGAGAAGCGCGGGAGGGGGCAATGAGCAGTTCTTC. Its translation: CASSPRSAGGGNEQFF. Using reference TRBV7-9 and TRBJ2-1 for the parts outside the CDR3, the full variable domain is DTGVSQNPRHKITKRGQNVTFRCDPISEHNRLYWYRQTLGQGPEFLTYFQNEAQLEKSRLLSDRFSAERPKGSFSTLEIQRTEQGDSAMYLCASSPRSAGGGNEQFFGPGTRLTVL.